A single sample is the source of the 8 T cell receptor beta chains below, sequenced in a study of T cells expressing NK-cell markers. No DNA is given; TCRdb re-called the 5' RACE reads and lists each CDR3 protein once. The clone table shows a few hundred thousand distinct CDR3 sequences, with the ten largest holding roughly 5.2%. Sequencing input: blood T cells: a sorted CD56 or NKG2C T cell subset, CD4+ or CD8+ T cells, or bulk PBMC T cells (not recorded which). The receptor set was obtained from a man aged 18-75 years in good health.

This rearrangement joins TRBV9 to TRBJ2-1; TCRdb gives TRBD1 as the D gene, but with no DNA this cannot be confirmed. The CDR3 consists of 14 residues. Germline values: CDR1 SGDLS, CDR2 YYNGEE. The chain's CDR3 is CASSTSDSPNEQFF.

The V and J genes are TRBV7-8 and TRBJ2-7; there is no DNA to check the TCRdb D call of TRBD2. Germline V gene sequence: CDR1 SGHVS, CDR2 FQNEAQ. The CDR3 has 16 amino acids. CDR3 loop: CASSRTFPAGSYEQYF.

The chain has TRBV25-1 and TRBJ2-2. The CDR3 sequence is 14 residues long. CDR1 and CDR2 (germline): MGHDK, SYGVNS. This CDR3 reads CASSEYKVTGELFF.

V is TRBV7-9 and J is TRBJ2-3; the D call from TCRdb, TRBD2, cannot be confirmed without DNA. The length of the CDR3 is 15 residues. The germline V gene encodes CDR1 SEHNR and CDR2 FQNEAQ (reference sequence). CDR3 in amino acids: CASSLGLARSDTQYF.

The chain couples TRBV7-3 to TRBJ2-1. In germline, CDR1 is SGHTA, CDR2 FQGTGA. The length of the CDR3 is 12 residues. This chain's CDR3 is CASSLRDNEQFF.

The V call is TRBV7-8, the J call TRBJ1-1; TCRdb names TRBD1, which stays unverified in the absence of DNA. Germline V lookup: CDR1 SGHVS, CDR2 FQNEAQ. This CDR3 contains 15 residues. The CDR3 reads CASSAQTGVNTEAFF.

CDR3 amino acids: CASSPTETYEQYF. The chain has TRBV6-1 and TRBJ2-7. The germline V gene encodes CDR1 MNHNS and CDR2 SASEGT. This CDR3 region has 13 residues.

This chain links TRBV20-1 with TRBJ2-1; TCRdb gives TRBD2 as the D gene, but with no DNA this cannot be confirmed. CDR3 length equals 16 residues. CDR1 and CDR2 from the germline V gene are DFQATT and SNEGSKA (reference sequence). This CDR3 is CSARSGLAGGQGEQFF.